Listed below are T cell receptor beta chains from one sample, sequenced in a study of cytomegalovirus exposure and HLA in healthy donors. TCRdb keeps only in-frame clones here, not all; method: immunoSEQ multiplex PCR. The data contain 170,000 or so clones, about 73% of them singletons. Sample: PBMCs. Receptors were obtained from a woman aged 40 to 49 in good health and CMV-seronegative. Each CDR3 is given with its conserved first and last residue. A D gene is named only where the DNA matches it firmly. Clone size is given for some rows only: seen once, a few or many times, or a class if the clone is expanded.

J | V | D | size | CDR3 | DNA
TRBJ1-1 | TRBV5-6 | . | . | CASSLARQGGMNTEAFF | TGTGCCAGCAGCTTGGCCAGACAAGGAGGGATGAACACTGAAGCTTTCTTT
TRBJ2-1 | TRBV27 | TRBD2 | . | CASSLASGVGEQFF | TGTGCCAGCAGTTTGGCTAGCGGGGTGGGAGAGCAGTTCTTC
TRBJ1-2 | TRBV7-9 | . | . | CASSAQQGVNYGYTF | TGTGCCAGCAGCGCGCAACAGGGAGTTAACTATGGCTACACCTTC
TRBJ1-2 | TRBV27 | . | . | CASSLRRSNYGYTF | TGTGCCAGCAGCCTGCGACGGAGTAACTATGGCTACACCTTC
TRBJ2-1 | TRBV4-1 | TRBD2 | . | CASSQVGGAYNEQFF | TGCGCCAGCAGCCAAGTCGGGGGGGCCTACAATGAGCAGTTCTTC
TRBJ2-1 | TRBV11-2 | . | few | CASSLESRSSYNEQFF | TGTGCCAGCAGCTTAGAGTCCCGGAGCTCCTACAATGAGCAGTTCTTC
TRBJ2-3 | TRBV5-1 | . | . | CASSGQGVSDTQYF | TGCGCCAGCAGCGGGCAGGGTGTGTCAGATACGCAGTATTTT
TRBJ2-7 | TRBV6-1 | . | . | CASSRGDLRVYEQYF | TGTGCCAGCAGCCGAGGAGACCTCAGGGTCTACGAGCAGTACTTC
TRBJ1-2 | TRBV7-9 | . | once | CASSQTRVGYTF | TGTGCCAGCAGCCAGACGCGGGTTGGCTACACCTTC
TRBJ2-1 | TRBV5-1 | . | . | CASSIGQNNEQFF | TGCGCCAGCAGCATAGGACAGAACAATGAGCAGTTCTTC
TRBJ2-7 | TRBV6-6 | TRBD1 | few | CAAGQAYEQYF | TGTGCCGCGGGACAGGCCTACGAGCAGTACTTC
TRBJ1-4 | TRBV7-9 | TRBD1 | once | CASSSGTGGSDEKLFF | TGTGCCAGCAGCTCCGGGACAGGGGGCTCGGATGAAAAACTGTTTTTT
TRBJ2-5 | TRBV5-1 | . | . | CASSLRGEETQYF | TGCGCCAGCAGCTTAAGGGGTGAGGAGACCCAGTACTTC
TRBJ2-1 | TRBV19 | TRBD1 | . | CASSIDWQGAGYNEQFF | TGTGCCAGTAGTATAGATTGGCAGGGGGCCGGGTACAATGAGCAGTTCTTC
TRBJ1-1 | TRBV7-3 | . | many | CASSSGIFGTEAFF | TGTGCCAGCAGTTCAGGGATCTTCGGCACTGAAGCTTTCTTT
TRBJ1-1 | TRBV5-1 | . | . | CASSPGEYSEAFF | TGCGCCAGCAGCCCGGGGGAATATTCTGAAGCTTTCTTT
TRBJ1-6 | TRBV27 | . | . | CASSLTTPVRGSPLHF | TGTGCCAGCAGTTTAACCACCCCGGTGAGGGGGTCACCCCTCCACTTT
TRBJ2-3 | TRBV5-4 | . | . | CASSRRLAGTDTQYF | TGTGCCAGCAGTCGTAGGCTCGCGGGCACAGATACGCAGTATTTT
TRBJ1-4 | TRBV7-9 | . | . | CASSPPGLEREKLFF | TGTGCCAGCAGCCCCCCGGGACTTGAACGTGAAAAACTGTTTTTT
TRBJ2-7 | TRBV2 | . | . | CASSEALSGGDQYF | TGTGCCAGCAGTGAAGCGCTGTCCGGCGGGGATCAGTACTTC